This T cell receptor beta chain was captured by sequencing in a study of cytotoxic CD8 clonotypes in ibrutinib-treated CLL. This CDR3 is built from 14 residues. The V gene's germline CDR1 is SNHLY and CDR2 FYNNEI. With V trimmed by 2 bases and J by 7 bases, 6 bases remained unmatched. In the case of this clone: What it recognizes is unknown.

Study-wide results and limits: Baseline levels were approached again at progression, after clonality had risen at ibrutinib response.

PBMCs were cryopreserved, and approximately 2 micrograms of genomic DNA from them went into TCR beta libraries. Repertoires were generated with immunoSEQ multiplex PCR, while TCRdb's copy carries only in-frame clones and drops some. The sample includes tens of thousands of clones, 70% to 90% seen only once; the top ten take around 5%. The source was PBMCs, collected before ibrutinib treatment. The receptor comes from a human donor with chronic lymphocytic leukemia. This chain uses TRBV2 with TRBJ1-2; 8 bases align to TRBD1. DNA for the CDR3: TGTGCCAGCAGTGAACAGGACAGGGTCATTGGCTACACCTTC. It encodes CASSEQDRVIGYTF.